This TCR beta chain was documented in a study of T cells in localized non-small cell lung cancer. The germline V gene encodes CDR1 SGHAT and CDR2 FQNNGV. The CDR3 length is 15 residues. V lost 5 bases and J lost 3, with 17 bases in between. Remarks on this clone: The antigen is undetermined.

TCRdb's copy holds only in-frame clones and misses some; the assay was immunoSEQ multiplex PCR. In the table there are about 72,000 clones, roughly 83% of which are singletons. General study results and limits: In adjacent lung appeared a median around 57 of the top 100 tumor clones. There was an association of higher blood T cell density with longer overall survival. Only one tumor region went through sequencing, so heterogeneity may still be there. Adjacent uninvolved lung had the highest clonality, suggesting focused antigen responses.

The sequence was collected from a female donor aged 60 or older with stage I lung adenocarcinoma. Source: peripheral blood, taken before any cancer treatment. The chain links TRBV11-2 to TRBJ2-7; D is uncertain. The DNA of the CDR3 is TGTGCCAGCAGCCATAAAACTCCAAAGTACTACGAGCAGTACTTC. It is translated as CASSHKTPKYYEQYF.